Below, 24 T cell receptor beta chains from the same sample are listed, as sequenced in a study of T cell changes during pregnancy in multiple sclerosis. Assay used: immunoSEQ multiplex PCR; TCRdb lists only in-frame clones, some missing. The data hold approximately 52,000 clones, with about 92% observed a single time. The specimen comprised CD4+ T cells from peripheral blood mononuclear cells, sampled in the second trimester of pregnancy. Receptor source: a female donor in good health, enrolled as a control in a pregnancy study.

The count of this clone is one. The chain uses TRBV19 and TRBJ2-2; TRBD2 matches 9 bases. V was pared by 1 base and J by 7 bases, with 7 bases of the junction left unmatched. CDR1 and CDR2 from the germline V gene are LNHDA and SQIVND (reference sequence). There are 16 residues in the CDR3. For the CDR3, the DNA is TGTGCCAGTAGTATAGGGGCGGGAGGGCCTGGCGGGGAGCTGTTTTTT. Translation: CASSIGAGGPGGELFF.

The chain employs TRBV14 and TRBJ2-1, with TRBD1 matching 7 bases. CDR3 size: 19 residues. Losses at the gene ends were 0 bases for V and 2 bases for J; bases not matched to a gene: 13. In germline, CDR1 is SGHDN, CDR2 FVKESK. The CDR3 DNA reads as TGTGCCAGCAGCCAAGACGCGAGATACAGGGGAGTCCCCTACAATGAGCAGTTCTTC. Its translation: CASSQDARYRGVPYNEQFF.

V is TRBV14 and J is TRBJ2-5, with 14 nucleotides matching TRBD2. CDR3 size: 16 residues. V trimming: 4 bases; J trimming: 4 bases; junction bases outside the gene matches: 5. Germline V gene lookup returns CDR1 SGHDN and CDR2 FVKESK. The CDR3, as DNA: TGTGCCAGCAGCCGGGGACTAGCGGGAGCCGGAGAGACCCAGTACTTC. Encoded protein: CASSRGLAGAGETQYF.

The rearrangement links TRBV7-2 to TRBJ1-2, with 9 bases matching TRBD1. Germline trimming cut 7 bases from V and 2 bases from J; bases unmatched to any gene: 5. The CDR3 sequence is 14 residues long. Germline CDR1 is SGHTA and CDR2 is FQGNSA. Written as DNA, the CDR3 is TGTGCCAGCACCTGGGACAGGGCAAACTATGGCTACACCTTC. Translated, it gives CASTWDRANYGYTF.

The gene calls are TRBV28 and TRBJ2-6, with D uncertain. This CDR3 region has 16 residues. The V gene's germline CDR1 is MDHEN and CDR2 SYDVKM. Between the trimmed V and J ends, which lost 7 bases and 0 bases, there was a span of 13 bases. CDR3 in amino acids: CASTLSRVSGANVLTF. The CDR3 bases are TGTGCCAGCACCCTAAGTCGGGTCTCTGGGGCCAACGTCCTGACTTTC.

The chain combines TRBV5-4 with TRBJ2-3; 7 positions match TRBD1. This CDR3 has 15 residues. Germline values: CDR1 SGHNT, CDR2 YYREEE (reference sequence). The J segment lost 1 base and the V segment lost 4 bases, leaving 6 bases of the junction unmatched. The CDR3 protein is CASSPTGTGTDTQYF. CDR3 nucleotides: TGTGCCAGCAGCCCCACCGGGACAGGCACAGATACGCAGTATTTT.

The CDR3 DNA sequence: TGTGCCAGCAGTTTGGGGACAGACTCCTACGAGCAGTACTTC. This gives the protein CASSLGTDSYEQYF. The V and J genes are TRBV28 and TRBJ2-7; TRBD1 matches at 7 bases. Germline CDR1 and CDR2: MDHEN and SYDVKM. This CDR3 has 14 residues. The trim removed 3 bases at V and 0 bases at J, leaving 2 bases unmatched.

This clone was counted only a few times. The V and J genes are TRBV6-4 and TRBJ2-3; 7 positions agree with TRBD1. The CDR3 length is 15 residues. J gave up 4 bases and V 0 bases, and 4 bases lay outside the gene matches. The germline CDR1 and CDR2 sequences are MRHNA and SNTAGT. CDR3 in DNA: TGTGCCAGCAGTGACTCGGAAACAGGGGCAGATACGCAGTATTTT. Translated, it gives CASSDSETGADTQYF.

The rearrangement joins TRBV27 to TRBJ2-3; a possible D gene is TRBD2 (7 bases). Germline V CDR1 and CDR2: MNHEY, SMNVEV (reference sequence). Trimming took 1 base from V and 6 from J, leaving 17 bases between them. CDR3 length equals 16 residues. The CDR3 DNA reads TGTGCCAGCAGTTTATTCGGTGGGGGGGCAGCGGATACGCAGTATTTT. Translated: CASSLFGGGAADTQYF.

The genes are TRBV7-9 and TRBJ2-4; 8 nucleotides match TRBD1. V gave up 6 bases and J gave up 5 bases; unmatched junction bases: 6. CDR3 length equals 14 residues. In germline, CDR1 is SEHNR, CDR2 FQNEAQ (reference sequence). This CDR3 reads CASRLDRGENIQYF. CDR3 bases: TGTGCCAGCAGACTCGACAGGGGTGAAAACATTCAGTACTTC. The whole variable domain, filled in from reference TRBV7-9 and TRBJ2-4, reads DTGVSQNPRHKITKRGQNVTFRCDPISEHNRLYWYRQTLGQGPEFLTYFQNEAQLEKSRLLSDRFSAERPKGSFSTLEIQRTEQGDSAMYLCASRLDRGENIQYFGAGTRLSVL.

The rearrangement links TRBV7-9 to TRBJ2-3; 10 bases match TRBD2. The V gene end was trimmed by 1 base and the J gene end by 4 bases; junction bases not matched to a gene: 5. CDR1 and CDR2 from the germline V gene are SEHNR and FQNEAQ (reference sequence). This CDR3 contains 16 residues. CDR3 coding DNA: TGTGCCAGCAGCTTAGGAACTAGCGGGATCTCAGATACGCAGTATTTT. Protein product: CASSLGTSGISDTQYF. The full variable domain, its missing parts supplied by reference TRBV7-9 and TRBJ2-3, is DTGVSQNPRHKITKRGQNVTFRCDPISEHNRLYWYRQTLGQGPEFLTYFQNEAQLEKSRLLSDRFSAERPKGSFSTLEIQRTEQGDSAMYLCASSLGTSGISDTQYFGPGTRLTVL.

The V and J genes are TRBV5-4 and TRBJ2-5; 15 bases are a match to TRBD2. V was pared by 2 bases and J by 6 bases, with 5 bases of the junction left unmatched. This CDR3 spans 16 amino acids. The germline V gene encodes CDR1 SGHNT and CDR2 YYREEE (reference sequence). Written as DNA, the CDR3 is TGTGCCAGCAGCTTCGGACTAGCGGGAGGGCGGAAGACCCAGTACTTC. It is translated as CASSFGLAGGRKTQYF. Using reference TRBV5-4 and TRBJ2-5 for the parts outside the CDR3, the full variable domain is ETGVTQSPTHLIKTRGQQVTLRCSSQSGHNTVSWYQQALGQGPQFIFQYYREEENGRGNFPPRFSGLQFPNYSSELNVNALELDDSALYLCASSFGLAGGRKTQYFGPGTRLLVL.

The chain combines TRBV13 with TRBJ1-2; 10 nucleotides agree with TRBD1. CDR1 is PRHDT and CDR2 is FYEKMQ in the germline V gene (reference sequence). V gave up 5 bases and J gave up 4 bases; unmatched junction bases: 4. The CDR3 totals 14 residues. In nucleotides, the CDR3 is TGTGCCAGCAGCATCGGACAGGGGGGCTATGGCTACACCTTC. This gives the protein CASSIGQGGYGYTF.

The chain couples TRBV7-9 to TRBJ1-4, with 10 nucleotides matching TRBD1. The CDR3 loop spans 16 amino acids. Germline V gene lookup returns CDR1 SEHNR and CDR2 FQNEAQ (reference sequence). J lost 5 bases, V lost 2 bases, and 5 bases had no gene match. The CDR3 here is CASSLILGQGNEKLFF. CDR3 DNA: TGTGCCAGCAGCTTAATTTTGGGACAGGGGAATGAAAAACTGTTTTTT.

The chain has TRBV25-1 and TRBJ2-1, with 8 positions matching TRBD2. CDR1 is MGHDK and CDR2 is SYGVNS in the germline V gene. Trimming removed 3 bases from V and 6 bases from J; junction bases left unmatched: 4. The CDR3 consists of 14 residues. CDR3 sequence reads: CASSESGSRNEQFF. The CDR3 coding sequence is TGTGCCAGCAGTGAGAGCGGGAGCCGCAATGAGCAGTTCTTC.

This chain connects TRBV15 to TRBJ2-2; D possibly corresponds to TRBD2 (5 bases). V was clipped by 7 bases and J by 6 bases, with 15 bases between them. Germline CDR1 reads LNHNV; CDR2 reads YYDKDF (reference sequence). The CDR3 spans 14 residues. The CDR3 here is CATNRAMEAGELFF. CDR3 bases: TGTGCCACCAACCGGGCCATGGAGGCCGGGGAGCTGTTTTTT.

CDR3 coding DNA: TGTGCCAGCAGCTTCCATCCAGACAGAGAAGCTTTCTTT. It translates to CASSFHPDREAFF. The chain links TRBV9 to TRBJ1-1, with a possible D match to TRBD1 (5 bases). In germline, CDR1 is SGDLS, CDR2 YYNGEE. Trimming removed 4 bases from V and 8 bases from J, with 15 bases in between. The CDR3 has 13 residues.

The V gene is TRBV28, the J gene TRBJ1-5; D call uncertain. Germline-derived CDR1 and CDR2 are MDHEN and SYDVKM. V lost 1 base to trimming and J lost 12 bases, with 7 bases between them. The CDR3 is 11 residues long. The CDR3: CASSLSLLQHF. The CDR3 region has the DNA TGTGCCAGCAGTTTATCCCTTCTCCAGCATTTT.

J is TRBJ1-2 and V is TRBV5-1, with no clear D. V was clipped by 0 bases and J by 7 bases, with 10 bases between them. Germline CDR1 and CDR2: SGHRS and YFSETQ. The CDR3 runs to 13 residues. The CDR3 is CASSLGGPGGYTF. The DNA of the CDR3 is TGCGCCAGCAGCTTGGGAGGGCCCGGTGGCTACACCTTC.

The chain uses TRBV4-3 and TRBJ2-1, with 8 nucleotides matching TRBD2. The CDR3 contains 15 residues. The V gene end was trimmed by 0 bases and the J gene end by 7 bases; junction bases not matched to a gene: 5. Germline loops: CDR1 LGHNA, CDR2 YSLEER. Here the CDR3 reads CASSQETGGYNEQFF. Written as DNA, the CDR3 is TGCGCCAGCAGCCAAGAAACGGGAGGGTATAATGAGCAGTTCTTC.

A few counts support this clone. This chain joins TRBV7-8 and TRBJ2-3; tentative D call: TRBD2 (5 bases). In germline, CDR1 is SGHVS, CDR2 FQNEAQ. The CDR3 runs 13 residues. The germline V and J ends were trimmed by 1 base and 12 bases, with 14 bases remaining between them. This CDR3 is CASSLEEGAPQYF. CDR3 DNA: TGTGCCAGCAGCTTAGAAGAGGGAGCTCCCCAGTATTTT. Using reference TRBV7-8 and TRBJ2-3 for the parts outside the CDR3, the full variable domain is GAGVSQSPRYKVAKRGQDVALRCDPISGHVSLFWYQQALGQGPEFLTYFQNEAQLDKSGLPSDRFFAERPEGSVSTLKIQRTQQEDSAVYLCASSLEEGAPQYFGPGTRLTVL.

This rearrangement joins TRBV2 to TRBJ1-4; D ambiguous. This CDR3 is 12 amino acids long. CDR1 is SNHLY and CDR2 is FYNNEI in the germline V gene. Trimming left V 7 bases short and J 5 bases short, with 8 bases between. The DNA of the CDR3 is TGTGCCAGCAATAGTCCCAATGAAAAACTGTTTTTT. It specifies CASNSPNEKLFF.

The genes are TRBV28 and TRBJ1-5; D remains unclear. V gave up 6 bases and J gave up 7 bases, with 7 bases separating them. The germline V gene encodes CDR1 MDHEN and CDR2 SYDVKM. The CDR3 has 11 amino acids. CDR3 amino acids: CASSSSQPQHF. The CDR3 DNA follows: TGTGCCAGCAGCTCTAGCCAGCCCCAGCATTTT.

The chain employs TRBV5-4 and TRBJ2-1; 9 bases are a match to TRBD1. Trimming cost V 2 bases and J 4 bases; bases outside gene matches: 4. CDR1 and CDR2 from the germline V gene are SGHNT and YYREEE (reference sequence). The CDR3 spans 15 residues. The CDR3 loop is CASSLDRGSYNEQFF. The CDR3 DNA follows: TGTGCCAGCAGCTTAGACAGGGGGTCTTACAATGAGCAGTTCTTC.